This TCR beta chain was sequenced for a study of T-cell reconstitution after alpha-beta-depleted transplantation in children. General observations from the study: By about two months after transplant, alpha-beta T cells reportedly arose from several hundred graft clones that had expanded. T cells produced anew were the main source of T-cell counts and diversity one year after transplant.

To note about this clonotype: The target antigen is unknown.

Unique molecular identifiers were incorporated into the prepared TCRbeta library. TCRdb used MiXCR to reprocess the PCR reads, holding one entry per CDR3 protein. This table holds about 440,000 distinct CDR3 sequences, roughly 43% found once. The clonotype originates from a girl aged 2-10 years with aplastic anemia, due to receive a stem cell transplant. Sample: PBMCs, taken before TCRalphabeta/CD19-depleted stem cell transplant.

CDR3 in amino acids: CASSLLREYNNEQFF. Written as DNA, the CDR3 is TGTGCCAGCAGCTTATTGCGGGAGTATAACAATGAGCAGTTCTTC. The chain joins TRBV7-9 to TRBJ2-1, with TRBD2 matching over 7 bases. With V trimmed by 2 bases and J by 5 bases, 6 bases remained unmatched. This CDR3 spans 15 amino acids. Per the germline V gene, CDR1 is SEHNR and CDR2 is FQNEAQ (reference sequence).